This is a list of T cell receptor beta chains from one sample in a study of cytomegalovirus exposure and HLA in healthy donors. Clones were read by immunoSEQ multiplex PCR, and TCRdb kept only the in-frame ones, dropping some. The data show approximately 280,000 clones, approximately 90% seen once. Material for sequencing was PBMCs. The receptors originated from a man aged 35-49 years in good health and CMV-seropositive. The CDR3 runs from the conserved cysteine through the conserved F or W. The order of the fields is clone size, J gene, V gene, D gene, CDR3 DNA, CDR3 protein. A D gene is named only where the DNA matches it firmly. Where a row states a size, it is once, few, many or the class of an expanded clone; other rows omit it.

>.|TRBJ2-6|TRBV11-2|.
TGTGCCAGCAGCCTAACCCCCCAATATCCTCTCTCTGGGGCCAACGTCCTGACTTTC
CASSLTPQYPLSGANVLTF
>.|TRBJ2-5|TRBV9|.
TGTGCCAGCAGCGATCCTGGAATTGGCGGTGTTAGAGAGACCCAGTACTTC
CASSDPGIGGVRETQYF
>.|TRBJ1-1|TRBV5-6|.
TGTGCCAGCAGCTTGGTTCGGAGACCCATGAACACTGAAGCTTTCTTT
CASSLVRRPMNTEAFF
>.|TRBJ1-1|TRBV6-6|.
TGTGCCAGCAGTTCCTCAGGGACATTGAACATTGAGGCTTTCTTT
CASSSSGTLNIEAFF
>.|TRBJ2-7|TRBV7-3|.
TGTGCCAGCAGCCCCGGGGGAACCTACGAGCAGTACTTC
CASSPGGTYEQYF
>.|TRBJ2-3|TRBV15|TRBD1
TGTGCCACCAGCAAAAACAGGGGGACAGATACGCAGTATTTT
CATSKNRGTDTQYF
>.|TRBJ1-2|TRBV7-9|.
TGTGCCAGCAGCTTAGAGAGACTGAATAACTATGGCTACACCTTC
CASSLERLNNYGYTF
>.|TRBJ2-7|TRBV7-9|TRBD2
TGTGCCAGCAGCCCACGATCTTTGGGAGGGCGAGGGTACGAGCAGTACTTC
CASSPRSLGGRGYEQYF
>.|TRBJ2-3|TRBV9|.
TGTGCCAGCAGCGCCGCGGGCCTCAGAGTTTCCACAGATACGCAGTATTTT
CASSAAGLRVSTDTQYF
>.|TRBJ2-7|TRBV28|.
TGTGCCAGCACCTCCCTAGGACATACGGAAACCTACGAGCAGTACTTC
CASTSLGHTETYEQYF
>.|TRBJ2-1|TRBV27|TRBD2
TGTGCCAGCGGTGGCGGGCGGGAGGGTGATGAGCAGTTCTTC
CASGGGREGDEQFF
>.|TRBJ2-7|TRBV27|TRBD1
TGTGCCAGCAGACGGACAGGGTTGAACGAGCAGTACTTC
CASRRTGLNEQYF
>.|TRBJ2-2|TRBV4-2|TRBD1
TGTGCCAGCAGCCAAAGGACAGGGAACACCGGGGAGCTGTTTTTT
CASSQRTGNTGELFF
>once|TRBJ2-3|TRBV21-1|.
TGTGCCAGCAGCAAAGAGGGCATGACTAGCGGGCGGGAAGATACGCAGTATTTT
CASSKEGMTSGREDTQYF
>.|TRBJ2-1|TRBV28|TRBD1
TGTGCCAGCAGTTTATTGGGGACAGGGTCTTACAATGAGCAGTTCTTC
CASSLLGTGSYNEQFF
>.|TRBJ2-7|TRBV6-5|.
TGTGCCAGCAGTTACTCCCGGACAGAGACCTACGAGCAGTACTTC
CASSYSRTETYEQYF
>.|TRBJ2-1|TRBV27|TRBD2
TGTGCCAGCAGTTTCTCGGGAGGGGAGCAGTTCTTC
CASSFSGGEQFF
>.|TRBJ1-4|TRBV19|.
TGTGCCAGTAATACCCCGAGGGTAACTGAAAAACTGTTTTTT
CASNTPRVTEKLFF
>.|TRBJ2-2|TRBV2|TRBD2
TGTGCCACCTTAGCGGGACTTAACACCGGGGAGCTGTTTTTT
CATLAGLNTGELFF
>.|TRBJ2-7|TRBV4-1|TRBD2
TGCGCCAGCAGCCATGGTCTAGCGGGAGGAGCTTACGAGCAGTACTTC
CASSHGLAGGAYEQYF
>.|TRBJ1-2|TRBV7-2|.
TGTGCCAGCAGCTTAGCGGTCAGGGGCCCAAAGAAGGAAGACTATGGCTACACCTTC
CASSLAVRGPKKEDYGYTF
>.|TRBJ2-7|TRBV27|.
TGTGCCAGCAGTTTATCCTCCGGAGATTCCTACGAGCAGTACTTC
CASSLSSGDSYEQYF
>.|TRBJ1-4|TRBV27|TRBD1
TGTGCCAGCAGCCAGGGGGCAACTAATGAAAAACTGTTTTTT
CASSQGATNEKLFF
>.|TRBJ2-1|TRBV6-1|TRBD2
TGTGCCAGCAGTGAGGGACTAGCGGTATACAATGAGCAGTTCTTC
CASSEGLAVYNEQFF
>.|TRBJ1-2|TRBV11-2|TRBD1
TGTGCCAGCAGCTTGACAGGGTGGGATGGCTACACCTTC
CASSLTGWDGYTF
>.|TRBJ1-5|TRBV15|TRBD1
TGTGCCACCAGCAAAACCGGGACAGATATTAATCAGCCCCAGCATTTT
CATSKTGTDINQPQHF
>.|TRBJ1-2|TRBV28|.
TGTGCCAGCAGTTTAGGCCGCGGAGGGGACGGCTACACCTTC
CASSLGRGGDGYTF
>.|TRBJ1-1|TRBV19|.
TGTGCCAGTAGTATAGGGGGGACAATGAACACTGAAGCTTTCTTT
CASSIGGTMNTEAFF
>.|TRBJ1-1|TRBV19|.
TGTGCCAGTAGTATGGGGGCGTCCTCTGAAGCTTTCTTT
CASSMGASSEAFF
>.|TRBJ1-2|TRBV5-1|TRBD1
TGCGCCAGCAGCTCTCGCCCCGGACAGGGAAGCCAGTACTATGGCTACACCTTC
CASSSRPGQGSQYYGYTF
>.|TRBJ2-5|TRBV27|TRBD1
TGTGCCAGCGTAGGACAGGGGGCAGAGACCCAGTACTTC
CASVGQGAETQYF
>once|TRBJ2-1|TRBV20-1|.
TGCAGTGCTAGTTCGACTGACCTAGAGTTCTTC
CSASSTDLEFF
>few|TRBJ2-7|TRBV29-1|.
TGCAGCGTTGCCGGGGCCTACGAGCAGTACTTC
CSVAGAYEQYF
>.|TRBJ1-1|TRBV7-9|.
TGTGCCAGCAGCTTAGGGTCAGGCCTCATACGGAACACTGAAGCTTTCTTT
CASSLGSGLIRNTEAFF
>.|TRBJ1-1|TRBV27|TRBD1
TGTGCCAGCAGTTCGGGACAGAAGACTGAAGCTTTCTTT
CASSSGQKTEAFF
>.|TRBJ2-1|TRBV19|.
TGTGCCACTACGCAGGGGTACAATGAGCAGTTCTTC
CATTQGYNEQFF
>.|TRBJ2-5|TRBV2|.
TGTGCCAGCATGAGGAGGCAGGGGACGCCCGAGACCCAGTACTTC
CASMRRQGTPETQYF
>.|TRBJ1-5|TRBV30|TRBD1
TGTGCCTGGAGTCGCGCGACCGACAGGGGTTGGGGCAATCAGCCCCAGCATTTT
CAWSRATDRGWGNQPQHF
>.|TRBJ1-5|TRBV10-1|.
TGCGCCAGCAGTCCGGAATATAGCAATCAGCCCCAGCATTTC
CASSPEYSNQPQHF
>.|TRBJ2-5|TRBV5-1|.
TGCGCCAGCAGCTTGGGGGTTGTGCGGGACCAAGAGACCCAGTACTTC
CASSLGVVRDQETQYF
>.|TRBJ1-6|TRBV6-5|TRBD1
TGTGCCAGCAGACCGGACAGGGGGAATTCACCCCTCCACTTT
CASRPDRGNSPLHF
>.|TRBJ2-5|TRBV28|TRBD2
TGTGCCAGCAGTTTCCCGATACGGACTAGCGGGCTGTTACAAGAGACCCAGTACTTC
CASSFPIRTSGLLQETQYF
>.|TRBJ2-7|TRBV6-6|TRBD2
TGTGCCAGCAGTTACGTAGCGGGAAGCTCCTACGAGCAGTACTTC
CASSYVAGSSYEQYF
>.|TRBJ2-5|TRBV29-1|TRBD1
TGCAGCGTTCGAAGGACAGGGCAGACCCAGTACTTC
CSVRRTGQTQYF
>.|TRBJ2-1|TRBV2|.
TGTGCCAGCAGTGAAGAGAGCCTAGTCAATGAGCAGTTCTTC
CASSEESLVNEQFF
>.|TRBJ2-1|TRBV27|TRBD2
TGTGCCAGCAGTTTACTAGCGGGAGAGCAGTTCTTC
CASSLLAGEQFF
>.|TRBJ1-1|TRBV11-2|TRBD1
TGTGCCAGCAGCTTAGGACAGGGAGAGGACACTGAAGCTTTCTTT
CASSLGQGEDTEAFF
>once|TRBJ2-3|TRBV27|.
TGTGCCAGCAGAGGAGGGTCACTCAGCACAGATACGCAGTATTTT
CASRGGSLSTDTQYF
>.|TRBJ2-2|TRBV5-4|TRBD2
TGTGCCAGCAGCTTCGGGGGGGGCCCCGGGGAGCTGTTTTTT
CASSFGGGPGELFF
>.|TRBJ2-7|TRBV28|.
TGTGCCAGCGGGCCTTTCGGGACAACCTACGAGCAGTACTTC
CASGPFGTTYEQYF
>.|TRBJ2-1|TRBV7-9|.
TGTGCCAGCAGCTTAGAGTCTAGCTACAATGAGCAGTTCTTC
CASSLESSYNEQFF
>.|TRBJ1-2|TRBV2|.
TGTGCCAGCAGTTACGATCAGGGGAACTATGGCTACACCTTC
CASSYDQGNYGYTF
>.|TRBJ2-7|TRBV29-1|TRBD2
TGCAGCGTTGAAGGACTAGCGGGAGTGCTCAGAGGGGCCGTGCAGTACTTC
CSVEGLAGVLRGAVQYF
>.|TRBJ2-7|TRBV6-5|TRBD1
TGTGCCATCAGCCCCCGGACAGGGGTCTTACACGAGCAGTACTTC
CAISPRTGVLHEQYF
>.|TRBJ2-3|TRBV7-8|TRBD2
TGTGCCAGCAGCTTATTTACTAGCGGCGCCACAGATACGCAGTATTTT
CASSLFTSGATDTQYF
>.|TRBJ1-1|TRBV18|.
TGTGCCAGCTCACCAGGGCAGTCCACTGAAGCTTTCTTT
CASSPGQSTEAFF
>.|TRBJ1-1|TRBV27|TRBD1
TGTGCCAGCACTCAGACAGGGGCTAACACTGAAGCTTTCTTT
CASTQTGANTEAFF